Below, 24 T cell receptor beta chains from the same sample are listed, as sequenced in a study of CXCR3-negative and CXCR3-positive naive CD8 T cells. The antigens for these receptors are not known. The authors prepared UMI-labeled TRB cDNA libraries by 5' RACE. TCRdb re-called the 5' RACE reads; every CDR3 protein appears as one record, without DNA. Its clone listing holds about 53,000 distinct CDR3 sequences. Study-level findings and limits: Higher TRB CDR3 hydrophobicity marked CXCR3-positive naive cells relative to CXCR3-negative naive cells.

The sample was naive CXCR3+ CD8+ T cells from blood. Indicated subset: CD45RO-CCR7+CD27+CD95- naive CD8+ T cells expressing CXCR3 (TNR3+). All receptors derive from a human donor in good health. Some clones in this sample may be carry-over from other donors' samples.

The V call is TRBV5-1, the J call TRBJ1-2; TCRdb returns TRBD1, unconfirmable since there is no DNA. Per germline, CDR1 SGHRS and CDR2 YFSETQ. The CDR3 totals 13 residues. The CDR3 reads CASSVEQGRGYTF.

V gene TRBV7-8 combines with J gene TRBJ2-3; no DNA is available, so the TRBD1 call from TCRdb remains unchecked. Germline CDR1 reads SGHVS; CDR2 reads FQNEAQ. The CDR3 sequence is 17 residues long. CDR3 sequence: CASSLGIGVPSTDTQYF.

The genes are TRBV4-3 and TRBJ2-7; there is no DNA to check the TCRdb D call of TRBD2. CDR3 length: 16 amino acids. Germline V gives CDR1 LGHNA, CDR2 YSLEER. CDR3 in amino acids: CASSQGRQGWSYEQYF.

The V call is TRBV27, the J call TRBJ2-3. Germline assignment: CDR1 MNHEY and CDR2 SMNVEV (reference sequence). The CDR3 runs to 13 residues. CDR3: CASSTWGTDTQYF.

CDR3 amino acids: CASSLGLAGEVAGELFF. The chain links TRBV5-6 to TRBJ2-2; the D gene TCRdb calls, TRBD2, cannot be checked with no DNA. Germline CDR1 SGHDT, CDR2 YYEEEE. The length of the CDR3 is 17 residues.

The chain employs TRBV5-6 and TRBJ1-1. The CDR3 is made up of 14 amino acids. Looked up from germline, CDR1 is SGHDT and CDR2 is YYEEEE. This chain's CDR3 is CASSLEGMATEAFF.

The rearrangement links TRBV25-1 to TRBJ2-5. CDR3 size: 11 residues. Germline loops: CDR1 MGHDK, CDR2 SYGVNS. This chain's CDR3 is CASGEKETQYF.

The chain is built from TRBV6-1 and TRBJ1-5; the D gene TCRdb calls, TRBD1, cannot be checked with no DNA. The length of the CDR3 is 14 residues. CDR1 is MNHNS and CDR2 is SASEGT in the germline V gene. The CDR3: CASSSGQGIQPQHF.

The CDR3 here is CASSLYGGQGGEKLFF. The V gene is TRBV14, the J gene TRBJ1-4; as DNA is missing, the TRBD1 call by TCRdb cannot be tested. CDR3 length: 16 residues. Germline values: CDR1 SGHDN, CDR2 FVKESK. Using reference TRBV14 and TRBJ1-4 for the parts outside the CDR3, the full variable domain is EAGVTQFPSHSVIEKGQTVTLRCDPISGHDNLYWYRRVMGKEIKFLLHFVKESKQDESGMPNNRFLAERTGGTYSTLKVQPAELEDSGVYFCASSLYGGQGGEKLFFGSGTQLSVL.

The gene calls are TRBV7-9 and TRBJ2-7; the D gene TCRdb calls, TRBD1, cannot be checked with no DNA. The CDR3 totals 14 residues. Germline loops: CDR1 SEHNR, CDR2 FQNEAQ (reference sequence). CDR3 sequence reads: CASGLGGQSYEQYF.

The chain is built from TRBV27 and TRBJ2-1; TCRdb reports TRBD1, a call that lacks DNA to check it against. From germline, CDR1 is MNHEY and CDR2 SMNVEV (reference sequence). This CDR3 is 16 amino acids long. CDR3: CASSEGTGASYNEQFF.

V is TRBV11-3 and J is TRBJ2-2; the TCRdb D gene call, TRBD2, has no DNA to confirm it. The CDR3 has 15 residues. CDR1 and CDR2 (germline): SGHNT, YENEEA. The CDR3 sequence is CASSFSGGGTGELFF.

The rearrangement links TRBV12-3 or TRBV12-4 to TRBJ2-1; TCRdb's D call, TRBD2, is unchecked because there is no DNA. The CDR3 runs to 12 residues. This CDR3 is CASSGTKNEQFF.

V and J are TRBV10-3 and TRBJ2-5; TCRdb picks TRBD2, but there is no DNA to check that call. The germline gives CDR1 ENHRY, CDR2 SYGVKD. The CDR3 covers 14 residues. CDR3 in amino acids: CAISESNSGKTQYF.

CDR3: CASSQTAVGETQYF. The gene calls are TRBV3-1 and TRBJ2-5; TCRdb's assignment of TRBD2 cannot be checked, as there is no DNA. The CDR3 runs to 14 residues. Germline V gives CDR1 LGHDT, CDR2 YNNKEL (reference sequence).

The chain has TRBV29-1 and TRBJ2-1; TCRdb's D call, TRBD1, is unchecked because there is no DNA. The CDR3 contains 12 residues. Germline values: CDR1 SQVTM, CDR2 ANQGSEA. The CDR3 sequence: CSVEWTANEQFF.

V gene TRBV29-1 combines with J gene TRBJ2-7; the D gene TCRdb calls, TRBD1, cannot be checked with no DNA. CDR3 size: 14 residues. CDR1 is SQVTM and CDR2 is ANQGSEA in the germline V gene. The CDR3 region is CSVEVMDNSYEQYF.

The J gene is TRBJ1-2, the V gene TRBV29-1; TCRdb lists TRBD1, though no DNA is available to test this call. The germline CDR1 and CDR2 sequences are SQVTM and ANQGSEA. This CDR3 comprises 12 residues. CDR3: CSVGQPNYGYTF.

The CDR3 sequence is CASSPGQGRSEQYF. The V gene is TRBV4-3, the J gene TRBJ2-7; TCRdb indicates TRBD1, and absent DNA this call remains unverified. Germline CDR1 and CDR2: LGHNA and YSLEER. The CDR3 extends over 14 amino acids.

The chain links TRBV6-2 or TRBV6-3 to TRBJ2-3; as DNA is missing, the TRBD1 call by TCRdb cannot be tested. The CDR3 runs 15 residues. From germline, CDR1 is MNHEY and CDR2 SVGEGT. The CDR3 region is CASSPPGTQLYTQYF.

This chain uses TRBV23-1 with TRBJ1-1; TCRdb's D call, TRBD1, is unchecked because there is no DNA. TRBV23-1 is known as an ORF, though its function is uncertain. CDR3 length equals 16 residues. The chain's CDR3 is CASTTLGGTMNTEAFF.

The V gene is TRBV10-3, the J gene TRBJ2-7; absent DNA, TCRdb's TRBD1 call cannot be checked. This CDR3 spans 13 amino acids. Germline CDR1 and CDR2: ENHRY and SYGVKD. CDR3 region: CAIRPGTDYEQYF.

V and J are TRBV6-6 and TRBJ2-3; TCRdb reports TRBD2, a call that lacks DNA to check it against. Germline CDR1 reads MNHNY; CDR2 reads SVGAGI (reference sequence). The CDR3 is 17 residues long. The CDR3 loop is CASSYSVLAGSTDTQYF.

The chain is built from TRBV7-9 and TRBJ1-5; the TCRdb D gene call, TRBD1, has no DNA to confirm it. CDR1 and CDR2 from the germline V gene are SEHNR and FQNEAQ (reference sequence). The CDR3 is made up of 13 amino acids. The CDR3 reads CASSLPAGQVQHF. Supplemented by reference TRBV7-9 and TRBJ1-5, the full variable domain reads DTGVSQNPRHKITKRGQNVTFRCDPISEHNRLYWYRQTLGQGPEFLTYFQNEAQLEKSRLLSDRFSAERPKGSFSTLEIQRTEQGDSAMYLCASSLPAGQVQHFGDGTRLSIL.